This record concerns one T cell receptor beta chain sequence. Its antigen is still unknown. A universal primer site was added by template switching, and unique molecular identifiers were carried by the cDNA. From the 5' RACE reads, TCRdb called clonotypes with MiXCR, one entry per CDR3 protein. The sample yields about 250,000 distinct CDR3 sequences, 6% to 8.5% seen once. These data belong to a study of identical twins. General study results and limits: Beta out-of-frame sequences showed weaker excess sharing between twins. Conclusions leaned on cross-sectional statistical analysis and did not track the same donors over time. Carriage of fewer insertions was seen in abundant cord blood beta clonotypes, whereas memory repertoires showed none.

The V end was cut by 4 bases, the J end by 2 bases, with 12 bases between. The CDR3 is made up of 15 amino acids. Germline values: CDR1 SEHNR, CDR2 FQNEAQ (reference sequence). This same sample was also taken into another study, of yellow fever vaccine responses in identical twins.

V is TRBV7-9 and J is TRBJ1-5, with TRBD1 as a possible D gene (6 bases). The TCR sequence derives from a woman under 30 in good health. Sequencing used CD8+ T cells sorted from blood. The DNA for the CDR3 is TGTGCCAGCAGCTCTAACAGGGTGGGCAATCAGCCCCAGCATTTT. This encodes CASSSNRVGNQPQHF.